Listed below are T cell receptor beta chains from one sample, sequenced in a study of CD8 T cells in ankylosing spondylitis. TCRdb ran MiXCR on the 5' RACE reads and lists one entry per CDR3 protein. This table has around 250,000 distinct CDR3 sequences, about 10% appearing once. The sequenced sample was blood, either unsorted or a sorted T cell fraction (not recorded which). The source is a male donor with ankylosing spondylitis or in good health (not recorded which). The CDR3 runs from the conserved cysteine through the conserved F or W. A D gene is named only where the DNA matches it firmly. Only some rows state a clone size, as once, few, many or a class for expanded clones.

>few|.|TRBJ2-7|TRBV9
TGTGCCAGCAGCGTTTTCTCTAGCTCCTACGAGCAGTACTTC
CASSVFSSSYEQYF
>.|.|TRBJ2-7|TRBV29-1
TGCAGCGTTGAGGCGTGGTGGGCGGCAACTCCAAACTACGAGCAGTACTTC
CSVEAWWAATPNYEQYF
>many|.|TRBJ1-6|TRBV15
TGTGCCACCAGCAGAGAGGGATGGAGTAATTCACCCCTCCACTTT
CATSREGWSNSPLHF
>many|TRBD1|TRBJ1-5|TRBV6-1
TGTGCCAGCAGTGAAGAAATCGAGACAGGGGATTGGCAGCCCCAGCATTTT
CASSEEIETGDWQPQHF
>few|.|TRBJ2-2|TRBV28
TGTGCCAGCAATCCTCCCGTGGGTCCCTTGAGAGGGGAGCTGTTTTTT
CASNPPVGPLRGELFF
>many|.|TRBJ1-6|TRBV28
TGTGCCAGCAATGATCGAGGGTATAATTCACCCCTCCACTTT
CASNDRGYNSPLHF
>many|.|TRBJ2-5|TRBV27
TGTGCCAGCAGTTTACAGGGAATCCAAGAGACCCAGTACTTC
CASSLQGIQETQYF
>.|.|TRBJ1-5|TRBV2
TGTGCCAGCAGTCAAGTCATGTTTAGCAATCAGCCCCAGCATTTT
CASSQVMFSNQPQHF
>.|.|TRBJ1-4|TRBV20-1
TGCAGTGCCACTCCCCGGGGCCAAGTGGGTGAAAAACTGTTTTTT
CSATPRGQVGEKLFF
>few|.|TRBJ2-1|TRBV19
TGTGCCAGTAGTATATACGACCATGAGCAGTTCTTC
CASSIYDHEQFF
>many|TRBD2|TRBJ2-3|TRBV6-1
TGTGCCAGCAGCCTCCTAGCGGGGGGGCTGTCGAGCACAGATACGCAGTATTTT
CASSLLAGGLSSTDTQYF
>few|TRBD1|TRBJ1-2|TRBV29-1
TGCAGCGTTGAACGCGCGGGACAGGGCTATGGCTACACCTTC
CSVERAGQGYGYTF